The entry that follows covers one TCR beta chain sequence. How the authors handled the data: Estimates of nucleated cell counts were drawn from the amplification of reference gene primers. TCRdb's table, derived via immunoSEQ multiplex PCR, lists solely in-frame clones and lacks some. The D gene and trimming were derived from the DNA, and the V and J assignments and clone size from that table. The profile covers 200,000 to 250,000 clones, with approximately 82% appearing a single time and around 1.9% taken by the ten largest. The data are from a study of blood T cell repertoires in COVID-19. This TCR was recovered from a woman aged 80 or older with acute or convalescent COVID-19. The sequencing input was peripheral blood.

CDR3 protein: CASSLVQGRYEQYF. CDR3 in DNA: TGTGCCAGCAGCTTAGTACAGGGACGGTACGAGCAGTACTTC. The chain links TRBV7-2 to TRBJ2-7, with D possibly matching TRBD1 (6 bases). CDR1 SGHTA and CDR2 FQGNSA come from the germline V gene. The V and J ends lost 1 base and 4 bases respectively, with 11 bases between them. The CDR3 covers 14 residues. Complete variable domain (other parts from reference TRBV7-2 and TRBJ2-7): GAGVSQSPSNKVTEKGKDVELRCDPISGHTALYWYRQSLGQGLEFLIYFQGNSAPDKSGLPSDRFSAERTGGSVSTLTIQRTQQEDSAVYLCASSLVQGRYEQYFGPGTRLTVT.